What follows are 32 T cell receptor beta chains derived from one specimen sequenced in a study of blood T cell repertoires in COVID-19. This table comes from immunoSEQ multiplex PCR, and its TCRdb copy is limited to in-frame clones, with some not included. The table lists around 400,000 clones, roughly 84% of them singletons. Material for sequencing was PBMCs or T cells enriched from blood (not recorded which). The receptors originated from a woman between 18 and 29 years old who had been exposed to COVID-19.

The chain uses TRBV2 and TRBJ2-1; D is possibly TRBD2 (6 bases). This CDR3 has 16 residues. Germline assignment: CDR1 SNHLY and CDR2 FYNNEI. The V gene lost 3 bases and the J gene lost 8 bases, with 20 bases spanning the gap. CDR3 DNA sequence: TGTGCCAGCAGTGACCCACTAGCAAGGGCGCCGGATGAGCAGTTCTTC. Protein sequence: CASSDPLARAPDEQFF.

J is TRBJ2-7 and V is TRBV7-8; D may be TRBD1 (6 bases). The CDR3 totals 12 residues. Trimming took 3 bases from V and 9 from J, leaving 12 bases between them. Germline lookup yields CDR1 SGHVS and CDR2 FQNEAQ. CDR3 bases: TGTGCCAGCAGCTTCGATCTAGGGGGGCAGTACTTC. Encoded protein: CASSFDLGGQYF.

This chain uses TRBV28 with TRBJ2-5; no clear D. CDR1 is MDHEN, CDR2 SYDVKM, per germline. This CDR3 spans 13 amino acids. Trimming shortened V by 6 bases and J by 2 bases, and 10 bases separated the two germline ends. In DNA, the CDR3 is TGTGCCAGCAGATCGACGGGTCAAGAGACCCAGTACTTC. Residues: CASRSTGQETQYF.

This chain uses TRBV18 with TRBJ2-7; the match to TRBD1 covers 7 bases. From germline, CDR1 is KGHSH and CDR2 LQKENI. Trimming cost V 4 bases and J 5 bases; bases outside gene matches: 2. The CDR3 is 12 residues long. DNA of the CDR3: TGTGCCAGCTCACGACAGGGCAACGAGCAGTACTTC. Its protein product is CASSRQGNEQYF.

This chain joins TRBV5-4 and TRBJ2-1, with 12 bases matching TRBD2. Germline V lookup: CDR1 SGHNT, CDR2 YYREEE (reference sequence). The CDR3 length is 14 residues. V dropped 1 base and J dropped 7; count of bases not matched to a gene: 0. CDR3 DNA sequence: TGTGCCAGCAGCTTGACTAGCGGGGGGAATGAGCAGTTCTTC. It translates to CASSLTSGGNEQFF.

This chain links TRBV2 with TRBJ1-1; 9 nucleotides align to TRBD1. Per the germline V gene, CDR1 is SNHLY and CDR2 is FYNNEI. The CDR3 runs to 15 residues. Trimming took 8 bases from V and 4 from J; bases not matched to a gene: 11. The CDR3 DNA reads TGTGCCAGCTGGCGGGGACAGGGAGAGAGCACTGAAGCTTTCTTT. Amino acid sequence: CASWRGQGESTEAFF.

The V and J genes are TRBV15 and TRBJ2-2; perhaps TRBD1 as D (5 bases). Germline V CDR1 and CDR2: LNHNV, YYDKDF (reference sequence). The CDR3 is made up of 13 amino acids. Trimming left V 5 bases short and J 4 bases short, with 8 bases between. The CDR3 region has the DNA TGTGCCACCAGCTCCCAGGGCACCGGGGAGCTGTTTTTT. Its protein product is CATSSQGTGELFF.

This chain links TRBV7-8 with TRBJ1-2; 9 positions match TRBD1. J lost 7 bases, V lost 7 bases, and 10 bases had no gene match. CDR3 length: 14 residues. The germline V gene encodes CDR1 SGHVS and CDR2 FQNEAQ. DNA of the CDR3: TGTGCCAGCACGCCGGACAGGGGATACAGTGGCTACACCTTC. Translated: CASTPDRGYSGYTF. The full variable domain, in which reference TRBV7-8 and TRBJ1-2 provide the parts outside the CDR3, is GAGVSQSPRYKVAKRGQDVALRCDPISGHVSLFWYQQALGQGPEFLTYFQNEAQLDKSGLPSDRFFAERPEGSVSTLKIQRTQQEDSAVYLCASTPDRGYSGYTFGSGTRLTVV.

This clone was found a few times. This sequence joins TRBV9 and TRBJ2-7, with TRBD2 matching 7 bases. V shed 0 bases, J shed 4 bases, and the junction held 7 bases outside the gene matches. In germline, CDR1 is SGDLS, CDR2 YYNGEE. This CDR3 spans 15 amino acids. The CDR3 sequence is CASSVAPGLQYEQYF. The CDR3 DNA reads as TGTGCCAGCAGCGTAGCTCCGGGACTACAATACGAGCAGTACTTC.

The rearrangement links TRBV27 to TRBJ2-1, with 9 bases lining up with TRBD2. V trimming: 4 bases; J trimming: 10 bases; junction bases outside the gene matches: 14. CDR1 and CDR2 (germline): MNHEY, SMNVEV (reference sequence). The CDR3 consists of 16 residues. The CDR3 DNA follows: TGTGCCAGCAGTTCTAACCCGGGACTAGCAAGTACGGAGCAGTTCTTC. Translation gives CASSSNPGLASTEQFF.

The V and J genes are TRBV28 and TRBJ2-1; 8 nucleotides line up with TRBD2. With 8 bases clipped from V and 1 base from J, the junction kept 13 bases outside the gene matches. The CDR3 covers 17 residues. The V gene's germline CDR1 is MDHEN and CDR2 SYDVKM. For the CDR3, the DNA is TGTGCCAGCTATACACCGGGGGGGGCTCGGTCCTACAATGAGCAGTTCTTC. This codes for CASYTPGGARSYNEQFF.

The gene calls are TRBV11-2 and TRBJ2-1; 9 nucleotides align to TRBD2. The CDR3 is 18 amino acids. The V gene's germline CDR1 is SGHAT and CDR2 FQNNGV. V lost 4 bases to trimming and J lost 6 bases; unmatched junction nucleotides: 16. The CDR3 spells CASSSRHWAGGVSNEQFF. The CDR3 DNA reads TGTGCCAGCAGCTCACGTCATTGGGCGGGAGGGGTCTCCAATGAGCAGTTCTTC.

The chain links TRBV27 to TRBJ2-7; TRBD1 matches 11 bases. This CDR3 has 15 residues. The germline gives CDR1 MNHEY, CDR2 SMNVEV (reference sequence). Trimming cost V 6 bases and J 3 bases; bases outside gene matches: 7. The CDR3 loop reads CASRKTGTGGYEQYF. CDR3 in DNA: TGTGCCAGCAGAAAAACCGGGACAGGGGGCTACGAGCAGTACTTC.

This chain joins TRBV27 and TRBJ2-2; D may be TRBD1 (7 bases). The germline V gene has CDR1 MNHEY and CDR2 SMNVEV (reference sequence). This CDR3 has 16 residues. Trimming cost V 8 bases and J 6 bases, with 22 bases left between them. This CDR3 is CASRGRTGTVAGELFF. The DNA for the CDR3 is TGTGCCAGCCGGGGGAGAACAGGGACAGTCGCCGGGGAGCTGTTTTTT.

The chain uses TRBV4-3 and TRBJ1-3, with D hard to call. The CDR3 has 17 residues. The germline gives CDR1 LGHNA, CDR2 YSLEER. V was cut by 3 bases and J by 3 bases, with 18 bases left in between. The CDR3 bases are TGCGCCAGCAGCCATGATAGATCCTCAGGAGGTGGAAACACCATATATTTT. Translated, it gives CASSHDRSSGGGNTIYF.

The V gene is TRBV29-1, the J gene TRBJ1-2, with 7 bases aligning to TRBD1. The CDR3 spans 12 residues. The germline CDR1 and CDR2 sequences are SQVTM and ANQGSEA. The ends lost 7 bases at V and 5 bases at J; junction bases unmatched: 7. CDR3 DNA sequence: TGCAGCGATGAGGGGGCAAGATATGGCTACACCTTC. Translated, it gives CSDEGARYGYTF.

The V call is TRBV28, the J call TRBJ2-2; 9 bases map to TRBD1. This CDR3 has 15 amino acids. Germline V gene sequence: CDR1 MDHEN, CDR2 SYDVKM. J lost 6 bases, V lost 6 bases, and 8 bases had no gene match. The CDR3 bases are TGTGCCAGCAGACTGGGACAGGGTGACGCCGGGGAGCTGTTTTTT. It translates to CASRLGQGDAGELFF.

This chain links TRBV18 with TRBJ2-7; TRBD1 might be the D (7 bases). The germline V gene encodes CDR1 KGHSH and CDR2 LQKENI. This CDR3 region has 14 residues. V was shortened by 6 bases and J by 4 bases, with 16 bases between the two germline ends. The CDR3 protein is CASSDGGQIYEQYF. DNA of the CDR3: TGTGCCAGCTCCGACGGGGGACAGATTTACGAGCAGTACTTC.

V is TRBV29-1 and J is TRBJ2-1, with a weak D call TRBD1 (5 bases). This CDR3 is 13 amino acids long. CDR1 and CDR2 from the germline V gene are SQVTM and ANQGSEA. V lost 2 bases to trimming and J lost 8 bases, with 13 bases between them. Written as DNA, the CDR3 is TGCAGCGTTGAACGCAGGGATTTGGATGAGCAGTTCTTC. This codes for CSVERRDLDEQFF.

The chain is built from TRBV25-1 and TRBJ2-1, with TRBD1 as a possible D gene (6 bases). Trimming removed 3 bases at V and 3 bases at J, with 18 bases between. CDR1 MGHDK and CDR2 SYGVNS come from the germline V gene. This CDR3 is built from 17 residues. The CDR3 DNA follows: TGTGCCAGCAGTGAGTACCGTGGACAGATGATCTACAATGAGCAGTTCTTC. Translating gives CASSEYRGQMIYNEQFF.

In the case of this clone: Different DNA sequences within this sample yield the same CDR3. The chain carries TRBV3-1 (or the pseudogene TRBV3-2) and TRBJ1-2; D perhaps matches TRBD1 (5 bases). Germline V gene data show CDR1 as LGHDT and CDR2 as YNNKEL (reference sequence). CDR3 length: 12 amino acids. Trimming took 4 bases from V and 4 from J, leaving 7 bases between them. CDR3 bases: TGTGCCAGCAGCCGCACAGGCTATGGCTACACCTTC. Translating gives CASSRTGYGYTF.

The CDR3 sequence: CASSDGRGAEKLFF. The DNA of the CDR3 is TGTGCCAGCAGCGACGGGAGGGGGGCTGAAAAACTGTTTTTT. The rearrangement links TRBV9 to TRBJ1-4; possible D gene TRBD1, 6 bases. Trimming pared 3 bases from V and 7 bases from J, leaving 13 bases between. The CDR3 runs 14 residues. CDR1 is SGDLS, CDR2 YYNGEE, per germline. Full variable domain (remainder filled in from reference TRBV9 and TRBJ1-4): DSGVTQTPKHLITATGQRVTLRCSPRSGDLSVYWYQQSLDQGLQFLIQYYNGEERAKGNILERFSAQQFPDLHSELNLSSLELGDSALYFCASSDGRGAEKLFFGSGTQLSVL.

The genes are TRBV4-3 and TRBJ2-3, with a tentative D call TRBD1 (8 bases). Germline-derived CDR1 and CDR2 are LGHNA and YSLEER. Trimming stripped 4 bases from V and 5 bases from J, with 19 bases between. There are 16 residues in the CDR3. The CDR3 region is CASSREKTGEGDTQYF. The CDR3 DNA follows: TGCGCCAGCAGCCGGGAAAAGACAGGGGAGGGAGATACGCAGTATTTT.

V usage is TRBV4-2 and J usage is TRBJ2-7; no definite D call. CDR1 is LGHNA and CDR2 is YNFKEQ in the germline V gene. The CDR3 totals 14 residues. V was shortened by 0 bases and J by 4 bases, with 10 bases between the two germline ends. CDR3 bases: TGTGCCAGCAGCCAAGAACGACTTAATTACGAGCAGTACTTC. This codes for CASSQERLNYEQYF.

The chain has TRBV2 and TRBJ2-4; 8 bases fit TRBD1. V shed 1 base and J 0 bases; nucleotides not matched to a gene: 8. The germline gives CDR1 SNHLY, CDR2 FYNNEI. This CDR3 is built from 18 residues. This chain's CDR3 is CASSEEGTGYLAKNIQYF. CDR3 DNA sequence: TGTGCCAGCAGTGAAGAGGGGACAGGATATCTAGCCAAAAACATTCAGTACTTC.

V usage is TRBV7-6 and J usage is TRBJ2-7, with 7 bases that match TRBD2. Germline values: CDR1 SGHVS, CDR2 FNYEAQ. V trimming: 1 base; J trimming: 3 bases; junction bases outside the gene matches: 9. The CDR3 covers 16 residues. CDR3 sequence reads: CASSLGSSGVSYEQYF. CDR3 DNA: TGTGCCAGCAGCTTAGGCTCCAGCGGGGTTAGCTACGAGCAGTACTTC.

V and J are TRBV19 and TRBJ2-7; 9 bases line up with TRBD1. From germline, CDR1 is LNHDA and CDR2 SQIVND (reference sequence). CDR3 length equals 11 residues. The V segment lost 10 bases and the J segment 7 bases; nucleotides outside the gene matches: 5. CDR3 region: CATGQGVEQYF. The CDR3 DNA is TGTGCCACGGGACAGGGAGTTGAGCAGTACTTC.

The V gene is TRBV18, the J gene TRBJ1-1; possibly TRBD1 for D (6 bases). This CDR3 is 17 amino acids long. V was trimmed by 0 bases and J by 1 base, leaving 15 bases between them. Germline V gene lookup returns CDR1 KGHSH and CDR2 LQKENI. As DNA, the CDR3 is TGTGCCAGCTCACCACCGACTTCGGGGGGCAGGAACACTGAAGCTTTCTTT. This translates into CASSPPTSGGRNTEAFF.

The V gene is TRBV29-1, the J gene TRBJ2-5; tentative D call: TRBD1 (6 bases). The CDR3 has 13 amino acids. The germline V gene encodes CDR1 SQVTM and CDR2 ANQGSEA. Trimming removed 5 bases from V and 3 bases from J, with 13 bases in between. CDR3 amino acids: CSVSGTSKETQYF. CDR3 sequence (DNA): TGCAGCGTTTCCGGGACATCAAAAGAGACCCAGTACTTC.

V is TRBV20-1 and J is TRBJ2-7; 12 bases map to TRBD2. Germline V lookup: CDR1 DFQATT, CDR2 SNEGSKA (reference sequence). The CDR3 covers 16 residues. The V and J ends lost 3 bases and 0 bases, in that order; junction bases with no gene match: 6. The CDR3 loop reads CSASFPSGRVSYEQYF. The CDR3 bases are TGCAGTGCTAGTTTCCCTAGCGGGAGGGTCTCCTACGAGCAGTACTTC.

This chain links TRBV28 with TRBJ1-3; tentative D call: TRBD1 (5 bases). V lost 8 bases to trimming and J lost 0 bases, with 11 bases between them. CDR1 and CDR2 (germline): MDHEN, SYDVKM. The CDR3 is 14 amino acids. The CDR3 nucleotides are TGTGCCAGCGGGAGGGGCATCTCTGGAAACACCATATATTTT. Translating it yields CASGRGISGNTIYF.

The genes are TRBV7-9 and TRBJ2-7, with 9 bases lining up with TRBD1. The ends lost 5 bases at V and 1 base at J; junction bases unmatched: 9. The CDR3 has 16 amino acids. CDR1 SEHNR and CDR2 FQNEAQ come from the germline V gene (reference sequence). The CDR3 sequence: CASSGESGTGSYEQYF. The CDR3 coding sequence is TGTGCCAGCAGCGGAGAATCCGGGACAGGGTCCTACGAGCAGTACTTC.